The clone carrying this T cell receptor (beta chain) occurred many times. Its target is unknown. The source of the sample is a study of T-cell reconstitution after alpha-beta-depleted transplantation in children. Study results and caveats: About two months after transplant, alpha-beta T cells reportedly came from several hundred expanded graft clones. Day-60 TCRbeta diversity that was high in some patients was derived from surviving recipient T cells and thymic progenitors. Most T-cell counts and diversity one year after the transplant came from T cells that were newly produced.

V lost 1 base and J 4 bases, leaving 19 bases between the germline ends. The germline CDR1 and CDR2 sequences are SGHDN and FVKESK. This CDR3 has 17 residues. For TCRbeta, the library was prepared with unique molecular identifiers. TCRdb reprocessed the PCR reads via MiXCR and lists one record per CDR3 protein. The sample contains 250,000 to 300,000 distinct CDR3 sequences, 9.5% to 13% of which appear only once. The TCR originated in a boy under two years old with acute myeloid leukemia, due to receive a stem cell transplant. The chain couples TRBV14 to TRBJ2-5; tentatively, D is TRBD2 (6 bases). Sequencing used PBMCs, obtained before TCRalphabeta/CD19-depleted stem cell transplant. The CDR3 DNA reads TGTGCCAGCAGCCAAGGGAGGGACCGGGACGTTAGAGAGACCCAGTACTTC. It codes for CASSQGRDRDVRETQYF. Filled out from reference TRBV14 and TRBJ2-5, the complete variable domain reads EAGVTQFPSHSVIEKGQTVTLRCDPISGHDNLYWYRRVMGKEIKFLLHFVKESKQDESGMPNNRFLAERTGGTYSTLKVQPAELEDSGVYFCASSQGRDRDVRETQYFGPGTRLLVL.